This T cell receptor (beta chain) was recovered during a study of blood T cell repertoires in COVID-19. Study overall: Researchers got acute and convalescent COVID-19 samples from the United States, Italy and Spain. PBMCs, B-cell-depleted T cells, or T cells provided the cDNA or gDNA that made up the material.

Grouping used clinical history reported by participants in a survey and questionnaire. V was clipped by 0 bases and J by 1 base; unmatched bases: 0. Germline V gene sequence: CDR1 MNHEY, CDR2 SVGAGI. The CDR3 has 15 residues. Original handling: The assay estimated nucleated cells by amplifying reference gene primers. Assay: immunoSEQ multiplex PCR; the TCRdb copy retains only in-frame clones and omits some. V and J calls and clone size are copied from that table; D and trimming were computed from the DNA. The sample lists roughly 260,000 clones, over 75% occurring once. Sequencing used PBMCs or T cells enriched from blood (not recorded which). The V call is TRBV6-5, the J call TRBJ2-5; 9 nucleotides match TRBD2. The receptor comes from a woman in her fifties or sixties who had recovered from COVID-19. CDR3 sequence (DNA): TGTGCCAGCAGTTACTCGACTAGCGGCCAAGAGACCCAGTACTTC. This translates into CASSYSTSGQETQYF.